The entry below gives a single T cell receptor (beta chain) sequence along with its context. Antigen: not known. This entry belongs to a study of cytotoxic CD8 clonotypes in ibrutinib-treated CLL. Profiling relied on immunoSEQ multiplex PCR, and the TCRdb table lists in-frame clones only, not all of them. The sample contains 200,000 to 250,000 clones, just over 70% of which appear only once. The CDR3 consists of 13 residues. The germline V gene encodes CDR1 SGDLS and CDR2 YYNGEE. Trimming took off 0 bases at V and 7 bases at J, with 11 bases between the two ends. Study-level points and caveats: Clonality increased with ibrutinib response but returned toward baseline at progression.

This sequence was found in a human donor with chronic lymphocytic leukemia. Sequenced here: PBMCs, sampled after 12 months of ibrutinib treatment. The V and J genes are TRBV9 and TRBJ2-7; D is undetermined. In DNA, the CDR3 is TGTGCCAGCAGCGTAGGACCGACTGGAGAGCAGTACTTC. As protein: CASSVGPTGEQYF.